The clone carrying this TCR beta chain was seen just once. Antigen unknown. This specimen belongs to a study of T cell responses to AZD1222 COVID-19 vaccine. The overall study: Timing groups of about 4 and about 12 weeks for second doses were pooled. The study, taken as a whole, reports: Reports say nearly half of spike-specific TCRs go after unmutated variant regions.

The CDR3 totals 14 residues. The germline V and J ends were trimmed by 3 bases and 4 bases, with 11 bases remaining between them. Germline V gene sequence: CDR1 SGHRS, CDR2 YFSETQ. Assay: immunoSEQ multiplex PCR; the TCRdb copy retains only in-frame clones and omits some. The table has approximately 110,000 clones, 85% to 90% seen once. The input for sequencing was peripheral blood, taken on day 0 of AZD1222 vaccination. This TCR derives from an adult in good health. The chain is built from TRBV5-1 and TRBJ2-1, with D possibly called TRBD1 or TRBD2 (6 bases each). CDR3 DNA: TGCGCCAGCAGCTCGGGGGCCGGGTACAATGAGCAGTTCTTC. Amino acid sequence: CASSSGAGYNEQFF.